This T cell receptor beta chain derives from a study of cytomegalovirus exposure and HLA in healthy donors. A word on this clone: The antigen remains unidentified.

Germline CDR1 and CDR2: GTSNPN and SVGIG (reference sequence). The V segment lost 3 bases and the J segment 12 bases; nucleotides outside the gene matches: 20. This CDR3 is built from 15 residues. Study outcomes and limitations: The availability of immune exposure information extended only to CMV serostatus.

The primer mix had 60 Vbeta and 13 Jbeta primers. Using immunoSEQ multiplex PCR, the repertoire was profiled, and TCRdb retains in-frame clones only, with some absent. The sample has 170,000 or so clones; around 80% are singletons. The V gene is TRBV30, the J gene TRBJ2-7; 7 bases match TRBD1. The specimen sequenced was PBMCs. The TCR comes from a male donor in good health and CMV-seropositive. As DNA, the CDR3 is TGTGCCTGGAGCCGCCGGGACAGACGCCCTTTTGGTGGGTACTTC. Protein: CAWSRRDRRPFGGYF.